Following are 8 T cell receptor beta chains from one sample sequenced in a study of response to subunit inactivated influenza vaccine. In TCRdb, the RT-PCR reads were re-called with MiXCR into one record per CDR3 protein. This table has 500,000 or so distinct CDR3 sequences, roughly 9.8% appearing once. The source was PBMCs from blood, collected 35 to 45 days after vaccination. Receptor source: a man in his fifties who received an inactivated influenza vaccine.

This clonotype has just a few counts. The chain employs TRBV5-1 and TRBJ2-7, with 7 bases identical to TRBD1. With 0 bases clipped from V and 2 bases from J, the junction kept 11 bases outside the gene matches. This CDR3 has 17 amino acids. Germline assignment: CDR1 SGHRS and CDR2 YFSETQ. DNA of the CDR3: TGCGCCAGCAGCTTGGCTCCAACTGGACAGGCTACCTACGAGCAGTACTTC. It yields the protein CASSLAPTGQATYEQYF.

This clonotype was seen a few times. The V call is TRBV5-1, the J call TRBJ2-1, with TRBD2 identical over 9 bases. With 5 bases clipped from V and 1 base from J, the junction kept 7 bases outside the gene matches. CDR1 is SGHRS, CDR2 YFSETQ, per germline. The CDR3 consists of 16 residues. As DNA, the CDR3 is TGCGCCAGCAGTTCTAGCGGGATAGGGTCCTACAATGAGCAGTTCTTC. Protein product: CASSSSGIGSYNEQFF.

The chain recombines TRBV27 with TRBJ2-3, with D maybe TRBD1 (6 bases). This CDR3 is built from 14 residues. CDR1 is MNHEY, CDR2 SMNVEV, per germline (reference sequence). With 7 bases removed from V and 0 bases from J, the gap between germline ends came to 11 bases. The CDR3 reads CASTETGSTDTQYF. The CDR3 coding sequence is TGTGCCAGCACCGAGACAGGAAGCACAGATACGCAGTATTTT.

This clonotype was found many times. The chain uses TRBV7-6 and TRBJ2-1; 7 nucleotides line up with TRBD2. This CDR3 comprises 14 residues. After removal of 5 bases from V and 9 bases from J, the junction contained 10 bases not matched to a gene. Per germline, CDR1 SGHVS and CDR2 FNYEAQ. The CDR3 here is CASSLRTREGEQFF. In DNA, the CDR3 is TGTGCCAGCAGCCTGAGGACTAGGGAGGGTGAGCAGTTCTTC.

This clonotype turned up a few times. The chain recombines TRBV5-1 with TRBJ2-1; D gene unclear. With 1 base removed from V and 0 bases from J, the gap between germline ends came to 11 bases. Germline V gene data show CDR1 as SGHRS and CDR2 as YFSETQ. This CDR3 is built from 16 residues. The CDR3 protein is CASSLTHGSSYNEQFF. The CDR3 nucleotides read TGCGCCAGCAGCTTGACCCACGGAAGCTCCTACAATGAGCAGTTCTTC. The variable domain in full, completed from reference TRBV5-1 and TRBJ2-1, reads KAGVTQTPRYLIKTRGQQVTLSCSPISGHRSVSWYQQTPGQGLQFLFEYFSETQRNKGNFPGRFSGRQFSNSRSEMNVSTLELGDSALYLCASSLTHGSSYNEQFFGPGTRLTVL.

This clonotype was seen more than once but under ten times. The chain has TRBV5-1 and TRBJ2-3; D possibly corresponds to TRBD2 (6 bases). V shed 4 bases and J shed 0 bases, with 12 bases lying between them. The CDR3 is 15 amino acids. CDR1 and CDR2 from the germline V gene are SGHRS and YFSETQ. This CDR3 is CASSPYGTSTDTQYF. CDR3 bases: TGCGCCAGCAGCCCCTATGGGACTAGCACAGATACGCAGTATTTT.

The sample holds a few counts of this clonotype. The chain joins TRBV28 to TRBJ2-1; D call uncertain. The V and J ends lost 3 bases and 6 bases respectively, with 6 bases between them. Germline values: CDR1 MDHEN, CDR2 SYDVKM. The CDR3 has 12 residues. For the CDR3, the DNA is TGTGCCAGCAGTTTCGGTGCCAATGAGCAGTTCTTC. It yields the protein CASSFGANEQFF.

Many counts were recorded for this clonotype. The chain carries TRBV6-5 and TRBJ1-3; D ambiguous. The V end was cut by 8 bases, the J end by 1 base, with 6 bases between. This CDR3 comprises 12 residues. Germline CDR1 is MNHEY and CDR2 is SVGAGI. The CDR3 loop is CASGPSGNTIYF. In nucleotides, the CDR3 is TGTGCCAGCGGCCCTTCTGGAAACACCATATATTTT.